The clone carrying this T cell receptor beta chain was seen repeatedly, ten times or more. This entry belongs to a study of T cells in Graves' hyperthyroidism and ophthalmopathy. The CDR3 is 11 residues long. CDR1 is LNHDA and CDR2 is SQIVND in the germline V gene (reference sequence). Trimming cost V 9 bases and J 6 bases, with 11 bases left between them. Subjects aged 18 to 65 presented with newly diagnosed hyperthyroidism of less than 2 months' duration. Diagnoses were established using clinical symptoms, serum thyroxine and TRAb, thyroid ultrasound and orbital computed tomography. RNA transcripts gave rise to amplified TCR beta CDR3 regions. HTBI primers were employed in a first-round RT-PCR of the TCR CDR3. Each CDR3 protein gets one entry after TCRdb re-called the multiplex PCR reads with MiXCR. The sample consists of about 580,000 distinct CDR3 sequences, approximately 15% of them appearing once.

Sequenced input: blood. This clonotype was obtained from a woman in her twenties or thirties with Graves' hyperthyroidism that later progressed to Graves' ophthalmopathy. This sequence joins TRBV19 and TRBJ1-2, with D possibly TRBD1 on 6 matching bases. The CDR3 DNA sequence: TGTGCCAGCCGACAGGATCATGGCTACACCTTC. This gives the protein CASRQDHGYTF.